This T cell receptor beta chain was recovered during a study of human T cells and chemical hapten exposure. Background on the study: How much TCR each sample yielded varied, mostly because pooled library volumes differed slightly.

TCRdb reprocessed the RACE reads via MiXCR and lists one record per CDR3 protein. The sample includes 95,000 to 150,000 distinct CDR3 sequences, around 10% seen only once; the top ten take roughly 2.3%. This sample's time point: patch test 3, about 24 weeks after DPC sensitization. Specified treatment: therapeutic diphenylcyclopropenone sensitization with weekly scalp DPC. This clonotype has more than one count but fewer than ten. V lost 4 bases, J lost 0 bases, and 10 bases lay in between. The CDR3 spans 15 residues. The germline V gene has CDR1 SGHTA and CDR2 FQGNSA. Sequenced here: whole blood, sampled in connection with sensitization to the hapten diphenylcyclopropenone (DPC). The TCR sequence derives from a woman in her forties or fifties with alopecia areata. Some clones in this sample may be carry-over from other donors' samples. The rearrangement uses TRBV7-2 and TRBJ2-1; D uncertain. CDR3 coding DNA: TGTGCCAGCAGCTCGTTCCTGAGCTCCTACAATGAGCAGTTCTTC. It codes for CASSSFLSSYNEQFF.